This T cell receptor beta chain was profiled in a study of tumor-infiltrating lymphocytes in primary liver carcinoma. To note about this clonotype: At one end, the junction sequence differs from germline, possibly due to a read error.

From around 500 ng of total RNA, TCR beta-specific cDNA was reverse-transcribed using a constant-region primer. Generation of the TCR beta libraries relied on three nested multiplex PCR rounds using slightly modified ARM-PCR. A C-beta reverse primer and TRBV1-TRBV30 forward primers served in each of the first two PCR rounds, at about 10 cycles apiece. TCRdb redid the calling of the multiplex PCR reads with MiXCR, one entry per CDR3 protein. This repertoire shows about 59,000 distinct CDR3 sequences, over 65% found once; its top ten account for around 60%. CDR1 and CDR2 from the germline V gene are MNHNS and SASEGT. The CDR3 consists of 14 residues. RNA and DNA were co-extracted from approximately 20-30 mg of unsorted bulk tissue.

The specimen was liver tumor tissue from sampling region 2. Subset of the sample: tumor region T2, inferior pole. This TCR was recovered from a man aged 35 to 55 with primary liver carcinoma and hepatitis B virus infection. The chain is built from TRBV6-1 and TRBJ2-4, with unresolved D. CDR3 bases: TGTGCCAGCAGGGGCAGGTTAGCCAAAAACATTCAGCACTTC. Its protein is CASRGRLAKNIQHF.